The T cell receptor (beta chain) described here comes from a study of blood T cell repertoires in COVID-19. Study at large: Acute and convalescent COVID-19 specimens originated in the United States, Italy and Spain.

Authors' methods: Amplified reference gene primers provided the basis for estimating nucleated cell counts. Sequenced by immunoSEQ multiplex PCR; TCRdb stores in-frame clones only, minus some. That table gives V, J and clone size, and the DNA gave D and trimming. The data hold fewer than 300,000 clones, with around 90% observed a single time. Ages ranged from about 18 to 89 years, with residence in around 24 US areas. Participant-reported clinical history was the basis for cohort assignment. CDR1 and CDR2 from the germline V gene are LGHDT and YNNKEL (reference sequence). The V segment lost 4 bases and the J segment 4 bases; nucleotides outside the gene matches: 9. This CDR3 is 15 amino acids long.

The chain combines TRBV3-1 (or the pseudogene TRBV3-2) with TRBJ1-1; 7 bases are shared with TRBD1. The sequencing input was PBMCs or T cells enriched from blood (not recorded which). This TCR was recovered from a middle-aged woman with acute COVID-19. The CDR3 spells CASSPGGGGGTEAFF. In nucleotides, the CDR3 is TGTGCCAGCAGCCCAGGGGGAGGTGGGGGCACTGAAGCTTTCTTT.